This record covers a single TCR beta chain. What it binds is unknown. This sample was included in a study of T-cell memory formation after mild COVID-19. Regarding the study as a whole: Second-wave clones reaching peak frequency on day 37 lacked confirmed SARS-CoV-2 specificity.

TCRdb reprocessed the 5' RACE reads via MiXCR and lists one record per CDR3 protein. Found here are under 400,000 distinct CDR3 sequences, roughly 20% of them singletons; the top ten hold roughly an eighth. The germline V gene has CDR1 SQVTM and CDR2 ANQGSEA. This CDR3 is built from 12 residues. V shed 7 bases and J 8 bases; nucleotides not matched to a gene: 8. Sequencing used PBMCs or a T cell subset sorted from them (not recorded which). The source is an adult woman who had mild COVID-19 (a few samples of this study predate the infection). Cell type and time point are not known. The chain combines TRBV29-1 with TRBJ2-1; 7 positions agree with TRBD2. The CDR3 region is CSAAAGVHEQFF. CDR3 bases: TGCAGCGCGGCGGCGGGAGTTCATGAGCAGTTCTTC.